Below, 27 T cell receptor beta chains from the same sample are listed, as sequenced in a study of blood T cell repertoires in COVID-19. Assay used: immunoSEQ multiplex PCR; TCRdb lists only in-frame clones, some missing. Here the sample spans roughly 190,000 clones, about 85% being singletons. Sequenced input: peripheral blood. The receptor source for this set is a man aged 60 to 75 with active or convalescent COVID-19.

This clone appeared a single time. The chain employs TRBV19 and TRBJ1-1; TRBD1 might be the D (5 bases). The CDR3 extends over 17 amino acids. The germline gives CDR1 LNHDA, CDR2 SQIVND (reference sequence). Trimming shortened V by 2 bases and J by 1 base, and 17 bases separated the two germline ends. CDR3 in DNA: TGTGCCAGTAGTATATTACTTCTCCTTACAGGGAACACTGAAGCTTTCTTT. Its translation is CASSILLLLTGNTEAFF.

CDR3 DNA: TGTGCCAGCAGCCAGGACCCCAGCGGGGCTGAAGCTTTCTTT. Its protein is CASSQDPSGAEAFF. V is TRBV4-2 and J is TRBJ1-1; D unresolved. Deletions cut 3 bases from V and 6 bases from J, with 14 bases between. The CDR3 sequence is 14 residues long. CDR1 and CDR2 (germline): LGHNA, YNFKEQ.

The genes are TRBV7-3 and TRBJ2-1, with D perhaps matching TRBD2 (6 bases). This CDR3 region has 13 residues. CDR1 is SGHTA, CDR2 FQGTGA, per germline. Trimming pared 3 bases from V and 4 bases from J, leaving 7 bases between. CDR3 sequence: CASSLGTYNEQFF. CDR3 DNA: TGTGCCAGCAGCTTGGGGACTTACAATGAGCAGTTCTTC.

This chain joins TRBV27 and TRBJ2-6; D may be TRBD2 (5 bases). The CDR3 consists of 19 residues. The V gene lost 5 bases and the J gene lost 4 bases, with 24 bases spanning the gap. From germline, CDR1 is MNHEY and CDR2 SMNVEV (reference sequence). The CDR3 DNA is TGTGCCAGCAGTAACTCGTTTCTGAGGGTAACTACCGGGGCCAACGTCCTGACTTTC. Its translation is CASSNSFLRVTTGANVLTF.

The V and J genes are TRBV10-3 and TRBJ1-1, with D maybe TRBD1 (5 bases). Germline values: CDR1 ENHRY, CDR2 SYGVKD. The germline V and J ends were trimmed by 3 bases and 0 bases, with 11 bases remaining between them. The CDR3 loop spans 15 amino acids. CDR3 residues: CAISDRRQLNTEAFF. CDR3 in DNA: TGTGCCATCAGTGATCGTAGACAGTTGAACACTGAAGCTTTCTTT.

As DNA, the CDR3 is TGCGCCAGCAGCCAAGATTTGCTATCCCCCGGCTTTAGCCCCGGTTCCTACGAGCAGTACTTC. Translating it yields CASSQDLLSPGFSPGSYEQYF. The chain recombines TRBV4-1 with TRBJ2-7; D not certain. There are 21 residues in the CDR3. The V gene's germline CDR1 is MGHRA and CDR2 YSYEKL. V was trimmed by 0 bases and J by 1 base, leaving 28 bases between them.

The CDR3 DNA is TGTGCCAGCAGTGAATTGAGTAGCGGGGGAAGCACAGATACGCAGTATTTT. This sequence encodes CASSELSSGGSTDTQYF. The V call is TRBV6-1, the J call TRBJ2-3; 9 nucleotides match TRBD2. V dropped 2 bases and J dropped 0; count of bases not matched to a gene: 6. CDR3 length equals 17 residues. CDR1 and CDR2 from the germline V gene are MNHNS and SASEGT.

This chain joins TRBV9 and TRBJ2-1; 16 bases line up with TRBD2. V shed 4 bases, J shed 8 bases, and the junction held 6 bases outside the gene matches. The CDR3 is made up of 16 amino acids. The germline CDR1 and CDR2 sequences are SGDLS and YYNGEE. The CDR3 spells CASSPGLAGGPDEQFF. The CDR3 nucleotides read TGTGCCAGCAGCCCGGGACTAGCGGGGGGGCCGGATGAGCAGTTCTTC.

This chain links TRBV4-2 with TRBJ2-7; 8 positions agree with TRBD2. From germline, CDR1 is LGHNA and CDR2 YNFKEQ. CDR3 length equals 16 residues. Germline trimming cut 0 bases from V and 7 bases from J; bases unmatched to any gene: 11. This chain's CDR3 is CASSQDIQREPREQYF. In DNA, the CDR3 is TGTGCCAGCAGCCAAGATATCCAGCGGGAGCCGAGGGAGCAGTACTTC.

The genes are TRBV5-1 and TRBJ2-7; 10 nucleotides align to TRBD1. V lost 4 bases to trimming and J lost 3 bases; unmatched junction nucleotides: 7. The CDR3 has 15 residues. Germline CDR1 reads SGHRS; CDR2 reads YFSETQ. The CDR3 coding sequence is TGCGCCAGCAGCGCCCGGACAGGGGGAGTCTACGAGCAGTACTTC. Translated: CASSARTGGVYEQYF.

The chain couples TRBV7-3 to TRBJ2-2; D is possibly TRBD1 (6 bases). The V and J ends lost 1 base and 4 bases respectively, with 16 bases between them. The CDR3 has 17 amino acids. Germline assignment: CDR1 SGHTA and CDR2 FQGTGA. The CDR3 is CASSLSSLGAGTGELFF. CDR3 nucleotides: TGTGCCAGCAGCTTAAGTTCATTGGGGGCCGGCACCGGGGAGCTGTTTTTT. Variable domain in full (rest from reference TRBV7-3 and TRBJ2-2): GAGVSQTPSNKVTEKGKYVELRCDPISGHTALYWYRQSLGQGPEFLIYFQGTGAADDSGLPNDRFFAVRPEGSVSTLKIQRTERGDSAVYLCASSLSSLGAGTGELFFGEGSRLTVL.

This chain links TRBV9 with TRBJ2-5; a weak D match, TRBD2 (5 bases). The CDR3 has 16 residues. The V end was cut by 1 base, the J end by 7 bases, with 20 bases between. Germline values: CDR1 SGDLS, CDR2 YYNGEE. CDR3 sequence: CASSVYSGQASGTQYF. The DNA for the CDR3 is TGTGCCAGCAGCGTATACTCGGGCCAGGCAAGCGGGACCCAGTACTTC.

Only one count was recorded for this clone. The chain employs TRBV27 and TRBJ2-1; 12 positions match TRBD2. Germline V lookup: CDR1 MNHEY, CDR2 SMNVEV (reference sequence). V trimming: 2 bases; J trimming: 8 bases; junction bases outside the gene matches: 1. This CDR3 has 14 amino acids. The CDR3 bases are TGTGCCAGCAGTTTAGGGACTAGCGGGTATGAGCAGTTCTTC. Amino acids: CASSLGTSGYEQFF.

CDR3 in amino acids: CASSFSGAEAFF. The CDR3 nucleotides read TGTGCCAGCAGTTTTTCAGGGGCTGAAGCTTTCTTT. This chain uses TRBV12-3 or TRBV12-4 with TRBJ1-1; a weak D match, TRBD1 (6 bases). This CDR3 has 12 residues. The V end lost 3 bases, the J end lost 6 bases, and 8 bases lay between the germline ends.

This chain joins TRBV11-2 and TRBJ1-4; weak D call: TRBD1 (6 bases). Germline CDR1 SGHAT, CDR2 FQNNGV. CDR3 length: 16 amino acids. Trimming stripped 3 bases from V and 0 bases from J, with 11 bases between. The CDR3 region is CASSFGDTPTNEKLFF. The CDR3 DNA reads TGTGCCAGCAGCTTCGGGGACACACCAACTAATGAAAAACTGTTTTTT.

The rearrangement joins TRBV5-1 to TRBJ2-3, with TRBD2 as a possible D gene (7 bases). V lost 3 bases to trimming and J lost 3 bases, with 11 bases between them. CDR3 length: 14 residues. Germline V gene data show CDR1 as SGHRS and CDR2 as YFSETQ. CDR3 in DNA: TGCGCCAGCAGCTCGGGGGGCGGAACAGATACGCAGTATTTT. It codes for CASSSGGGTDTQYF.

The chain is built from TRBV18 and TRBJ1-3, with D hard to call. This CDR3 has 14 residues. Germline V gene lookup returns CDR1 KGHSH and CDR2 LQKENI. Trimming removed 6 bases from V and 0 bases from J, with 9 bases in between. CDR3 sequence reads: CASSPLSSGNTIYF. The CDR3 DNA sequence: TGTGCCAGCTCCCCCCTTAGCTCTGGAAACACCATATATTTT.

This clone was found once. The chain recombines TRBV2 with TRBJ1-1; 7 bases agree with TRBD1. Germline loops: CDR1 SNHLY, CDR2 FYNNEI. V trimming: 7 bases; J trimming: 10 bases; junction bases outside the gene matches: 12. CDR3 length: 13 amino acids. CDR3 DNA sequence: TGTGCCAGCATTAGGGGGCCCTCGAGGGGAGCTTTCTTT. It specifies CASIRGPSRGAFF.

CDR3 nucleotide sequence: TGTGCCAGCAGTCCGGGACAGGGGATTAGGGAGCAGTACTTC. This gives the protein CASSPGQGIREQYF. This chain joins TRBV2 and TRBJ2-7, with 10 bases aligning to TRBD1. The CDR3 contains 14 residues. CDR1 is SNHLY, CDR2 FYNNEI, per germline. V trimming: 5 bases; J trimming: 7 bases; junction bases outside the gene matches: 8. The full variable domain, in which reference TRBV2 and TRBJ2-7 provide the parts outside the CDR3, is EPEVTQTPSHQVTQMGQEVILRCVPISNHLYFYWYRQILGQKVEFLVSFYNNEISEKSEIFDDQFSVERPDGSNFTLKIRSTKLEDSAMYFCASSPGQGIREQYFGPGTRLTVT.

The rearrangement joins TRBV5-1 to TRBJ2-3; no clear D gene. The CDR3 has 14 residues. V dropped 0 bases and J dropped 2 bases, with 7 bases sitting between them. CDR1 and CDR2 (germline): SGHRS, YFSETQ. CDR3 sequence: CASSLGVNTDTQYF. DNA for the CDR3: TGCGCCAGCAGCTTGGGCGTCAACACAGATACGCAGTATTTT.

CDR3 loop: CASSLNQGVSGNTIYF. The CDR3, as DNA: TGCGCCAGCAGCTTGAATCAGGGGGTGTCTGGAAACACCATATATTTT. The rearrangement links TRBV5-1 to TRBJ1-3; 7 nucleotides agree with TRBD1. The V gene end was trimmed by 1 base and the J gene end by 1 base; junction bases not matched to a gene: 5. Germline loops: CDR1 SGHRS, CDR2 YFSETQ. The CDR3 is 16 residues long.

This clone showed up just once. This rearrangement joins TRBV9 to TRBJ2-5; a possible D gene is TRBD1 (8 bases). Trimming pared 0 bases from V and 2 bases from J, leaving 14 bases between. The germline V gene encodes CDR1 SGDLS and CDR2 YYNGEE. This CDR3 contains 16 residues. CDR3 sequence (DNA): TGTGCCAGCAGCGTAGGACAGGGGAGGGGACAAGAGACCCAGTACTTC. Its translation is CASSVGQGRGQETQYF.

The CDR3 nucleotides read TGCGCCAGCAGCTTGGCCAGCGGCTCCTACGAGCAGTACTTC. It specifies CASSLASGSYEQYF. The chain employs TRBV5-1 and TRBJ2-7; a weak D match, TRBD2 (5 bases). The V gene lost 0 bases and the J gene lost 0 bases, with 7 bases spanning the gap. Germline-derived CDR1 and CDR2 are SGHRS and YFSETQ. This CDR3 comprises 14 residues.

The chain couples TRBV29-1 to TRBJ2-1, with TRBD2 identical over 7 bases. The length of the CDR3 is 11 residues. CDR1 SQVTM and CDR2 ANQGSEA come from the germline V gene. For the CDR3, the DNA is TGCAGTTGGGGGAGGGGAGGTGAGCAGTTCTTC. Amino acids: CSWGRGGEQFF.

V and J are TRBV9 and TRBJ2-7; D is uncertain. CDR3 length equals 14 residues. With 0 bases removed from V and 10 bases from J, the gap between germline ends came to 17 bases. CDR1 is SGDLS and CDR2 is YYNGEE in the germline V gene. The CDR3, as DNA: TGTGCCAGCAGCGTAGAGGCCCAAAACACGGGTCAGTACTTC. This translates into CASSVEAQNTGQYF.

This rearrangement joins TRBV11-2 to TRBJ1-5; 9 bases align to TRBD1. V lost 2 bases and J lost 4; bases outside the gene matches: 9. The length of the CDR3 is 17 residues. Germline V gene sequence: CDR1 SGHAT, CDR2 FQNNGV. The CDR3 loop is CASSLNPKTGGNQPQHF. The CDR3 DNA reads TGTGCCAGCAGCTTAAATCCCAAGACAGGGGGAAATCAGCCCCAGCATTTT.

The V and J genes are TRBV5-1 and TRBJ1-1; D gene uncertain. V lost 9 bases and J lost 0, with 12 bases in between. The CDR3 extends over 13 amino acids. Germline V CDR1 and CDR2: SGHRS, YFSETQ. The CDR3 region is CATRPEVNTEAFF. DNA of the CDR3: TGCGCCACCCGGCCAGAGGTGAACACTGAAGCTTTCTTT.